Here is one T cell receptor (beta chain) with its context. The antigen is not known. The treatment here: 10-day PBMC culture with coronavirus spike peptide pools or control peptides (ViraFEST assay). This sample stems from a study of vaccination and CD4 T cells after COVID-19. Study details: Six men and four women formed the convalescents, two being Hispanic. In culture, cells were exposed to overlapping spike peptides from SARS-CoV-2, HCoV-NL63, HCoV-OC43 and HCoV-229E. General study points: Recorded median SARS-CoV-2-reactive clonotype numbers increased from about 20 to 38 without reaching significance.

The Oncomine TCR Beta short-read assay sequenced DNA from cultured CD4+ T cells. TCRdb reprocessed the PCR reads with MiXCR, giving one entry per CDR3 protein. The sample shows 13,000 or so distinct CDR3 sequences, around 45% of them seen only once. The sample consisted of CD4+ T cells from blood, cultured in vitro. The origin of this receptor is a human donor who had recovered from COVID-19.

CDR3 amino acids: CASSLALEPRTYEQYF. CDR3 nucleotide sequence: TGCGCCAGCAGCTTGGCCTTGGAACCCAGAACCTACGAGCAGTACTTC. The chain uses TRBV5-1 and TRBJ2-7; the D is unclear. This CDR3 region has 16 residues. In germline, CDR1 is SGHRS, CDR2 YFSETQ. With 0 bases removed from V and 2 bases from J, the gap between germline ends came to 15 bases.